Listed below are T cell receptor beta chains from one sample, sequenced in a study of identical twins. From the 5' RACE reads, TCRdb called clonotypes with MiXCR, one entry per CDR3 protein. Of about 690,000 distinct CDR3 sequences listed, around 6.1% are singletons. The material sequenced was naive T cells sorted from blood. The receptors originated from a man aged 18 to 29 in good health. CDR3s include the opening cysteine and the closing phenylalanine or tryptophan. Each record gives: V gene, D gene, clone size, J gene, CDR3 DNA, CDR3 protein. The D gene is left open where the match is weak. The listing skips clone size in some rows; elsewhere it reads once, few, many or a size class.

V: TRBV9
D: TRBD2
size: many
J: TRBJ2-1
DNA: TGTGCCAGCAGCGTAGCAGGACTAGCGGCTAACAATGAGCAGTTCTTC
CDR3: CASSVAGLAANNEQFF

V: TRBV18
D: TRBD2
size: many
J: TRBJ2-1
DNA: TGTGCCAGCTCACCGAAACAGCGGGAGCGCAATGAGCAGTTCTTC
CDR3: CASSPKQRERNEQFF

V: TRBV28
D: TRBD1
size: few
J: TRBJ2-7
DNA: TGTGCCAGTGAAACCGGGACAGGGGACGAGCAGTACTTC
CDR3: CASETGTGDEQYF

V: TRBV29-1
D: TRBD2
size: many
J: TRBJ2-5
DNA: TGCAGCGTATCGGGACTAGCGGGCGAGGAGACCCAGTACTTC
CDR3: CSVSGLAGEETQYF

V: TRBV29-1
D: .
size: many
J: TRBJ1-2
DNA: TGCAGCGTTGATTTCAAATTCTATGGCTACACCTTC
CDR3: CSVDFKFYGYTF

V: TRBV24-1
D: .
size: .
J: TRBJ1-4
DNA: TGTGCCACCAGTCCCACAGGGCCTAATGAAAAACTGTTTTTT
CDR3: CATSPTGPNEKLFF

V: TRBV3-1
D: .
size: many
J: TRBJ2-7
DNA: TGTGCCAGCAGCCAGTACAGGGGAGGAGAGCAGTACTTC
CDR3: CASSQYRGGEQYF

V: TRBV20-1
D: TRBD2
size: many
J: TRBJ2-1
DNA: TGCAGTGCTAGAGATAGGGCGGGACTAGCCTACAATGAGCAGTTCTTC
CDR3: CSARDRAGLAYNEQFF

V: TRBV5-6
D: .
size: .
J: TRBJ1-1
DNA: TGTGCCAGCAGCCTGGAACCGGGACGATGGAACACTGAAGCTTTCTTT
CDR3: CASSLEPGRWNTEAFF

V: TRBV5-6
D: .
size: many
J: TRBJ1-3
DNA: TGTGCCAGCAGCCCCATGTCCAGCGCCTCTGGAAACACCATATATTTT
CDR3: CASSPMSSASGNTIYF

V: TRBV20-1
D: TRBD1
size: many
J: TRBJ2-2
DNA: TGCAGTGCTAGTGTTTTTGGGACAGGGGGCACCGGGGAGCTGTTTTTT
CDR3: CSASVFGTGGTGELFF

V: TRBV29-1
D: TRBD1
size: many
J: TRBJ2-3
DNA: TGCAGCGTGGTAGACAGGGTGGATACGCAGTATTTT
CDR3: CSVVDRVDTQYF